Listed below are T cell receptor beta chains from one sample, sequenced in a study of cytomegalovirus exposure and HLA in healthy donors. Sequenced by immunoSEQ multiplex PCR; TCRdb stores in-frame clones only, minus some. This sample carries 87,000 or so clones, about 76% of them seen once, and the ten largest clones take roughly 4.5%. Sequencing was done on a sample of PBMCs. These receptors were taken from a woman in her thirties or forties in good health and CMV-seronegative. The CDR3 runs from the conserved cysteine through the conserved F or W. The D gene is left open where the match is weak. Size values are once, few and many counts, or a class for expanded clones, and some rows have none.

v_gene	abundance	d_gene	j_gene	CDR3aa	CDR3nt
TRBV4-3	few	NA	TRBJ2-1	CASSQDGGPYNEQFF	TGCGCCAGCAGCCAAGACGGGGGGCCCTACAATGAGCAGTTCTTC
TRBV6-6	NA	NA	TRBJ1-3	CASSYSAVGNTIYF	TGTGCCAGCAGTTACTCGGCAGTTGGAAACACCATATATTTT
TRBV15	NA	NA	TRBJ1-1	CATSRDVRERTEAFF	TGTGCCACCAGCAGAGATGTGAGGGAGAGGACTGAAGCTTTCTTT
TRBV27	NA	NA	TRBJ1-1	CASSFTGGTEAFF	TGTGCCAGCAGTTTTACGGGGGGCACTGAAGCTTTCTTT
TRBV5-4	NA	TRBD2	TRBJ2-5	CASSLWLAGVGETQYF	TGTGCCAGCAGCTTGTGGCTAGCGGGGGTCGGGGAGACCCAGTACTTC
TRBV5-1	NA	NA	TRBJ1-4	CASSFQNEKLFF	TGCGCCAGCAGCTTCCAAAATGAAAAACTGTTTTTT
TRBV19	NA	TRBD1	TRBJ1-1	CASRSGTGGMNTEAFF	TGTGCCAGTAGATCCGGGACAGGAGGCATGAACACTGAAGCTTTCTTT
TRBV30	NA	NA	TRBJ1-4	CACRDTNNEKLFF	TGTGCCTGCCGGGACACAAATAATGAAAAACTGTTTTTT
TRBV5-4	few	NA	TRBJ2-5	CASSLGAQETQYF	TGTGCCAGCAGCTTGGGGGCGCAAGAGACCCAGTACTTC
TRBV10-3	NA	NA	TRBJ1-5	CAISEVPYSNQPQHF	TGTGCCATCAGTGAGGTGCCCTATAGCAATCAGCCCCAGCATTTT
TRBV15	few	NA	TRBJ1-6	CATSRDDGSTNSPLHF	TGTGCCACCAGCAGAGATGATGGCAGTACTAATTCACCCCTCCACTTT
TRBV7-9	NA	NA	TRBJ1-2	CASSETGAGGNYGYTF	TGTGCCAGCAGCGAGACCGGAGCCGGAGGGAACTATGGCTACACCTTC
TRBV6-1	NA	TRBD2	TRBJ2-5	CASRVMRGGVETQYF	TGTGCCAGCAGAGTGATGAGGGGAGGGGTGGAGACCCAGTACTTC
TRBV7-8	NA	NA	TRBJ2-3	CASSFPGSGTDTQYF	TGTGCCAGCAGCTTCCCCGGGTCGGGCACAGATACGCAGTATTTT
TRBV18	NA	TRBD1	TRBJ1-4	CASSRDRALDEKLFF	TGTGCCAGCTCAAGAGACAGGGCTCTCGACGAAAAACTGTTTTTT
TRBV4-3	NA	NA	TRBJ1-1	CASSQENTGNTEAFF	TGCGCCAGCAGCCAAGAGAACACGGGAAACACTGAAGCTTTCTTT
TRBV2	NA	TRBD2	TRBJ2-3	CASRPPGLAATDTQYF	TGTGCCAGCAGGCCACCGGGACTAGCGGCGACAGATACGCAGTATTTT
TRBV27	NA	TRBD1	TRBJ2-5	CASSIQGARQETQYF	TGTGCCAGCAGTATACAGGGGGCGAGGCAAGAGACCCAGTACTTC
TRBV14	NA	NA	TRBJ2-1	CASQQGSSYNEQFF	TGTGCCAGCCAACAGGGTAGCTCCTACAATGAGCAGTTCTTC
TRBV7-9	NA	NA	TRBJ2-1	CASSLAGPYNEQFF	TGTGCCAGCAGCTTAGCGGGGCCTTACAATGAGCAGTTCTTC
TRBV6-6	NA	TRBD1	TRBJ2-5	CASSYSRQGPQETQYF	TGTGCCAGCAGTTACTCGCGACAGGGGCCCCAAGAGACCCAGTACTTC